The entry below describes one T cell receptor beta chain. The target antigen is unknown. The sample is drawn from a study of T cell repertoires in cytomegalovirus infection. Points from the study as a whole: In two of eight donors, the top clonotype was HLA-C-restricted CMV-specific.

TCRdb reanalysed the reads using MiXCR and keeps one entry per CDR3 protein. The table lists approximately 110,000 distinct CDR3 sequences, over 30% of them singletons. Per germline, CDR1 SGHKS and CDR2 YYEKEE (reference sequence). Trimming cost V 0 bases and J 6 bases, with 15 bases left between them. The CDR3 covers 15 residues. This receptor was taken from a human donor in good health (CMV status not recorded). Some clones in this sample may be carry-over from other donors' samples. The sample consisted of CD8+ T cells from cultured PBMCs, taken from culture after CMV antigen stimulation. This chain links TRBV5-5 with TRBJ2-5, with D perhaps matching TRBD1 or TRBD2 (5 bases each). The CDR3 DNA sequence: TGTGCCAGCAGCTTGGAAGTCACTACGGGACAGACCCAGTACTTC. This translates into CASSLEVTTGQTQYF. Together with reference TRBV5-5 and TRBJ2-5, the CDR3 gives the full variable domain: DAGVTQSPTHLIKTRGQQVTLRCSPISGHKSVSWYQQVLGQGPQFIFQYYEKEERGRGNFPDRFSARQFPNYSSELNVNALLLGDSALYLCASSLEVTTGQTQYFGPGTRLLVL.